Each of the 13 T cell receptor beta chains below was sequenced from the same sample in a study of patients and donors after allogeneic stem cell transplantation. TCRdb re-derived calls from the RT-PCR reads in MiXCR, one entry per CDR3 protein. The sample yields about a million distinct CDR3 sequences, roughly 17% seen once. Sequencing input: blood, either unsorted or a sorted T cell fraction (not recorded which). The origin of the receptors is a human donor who was either an allogeneic HSCT recipient or a stem cell or donor lymphocyte infusion donor (not recorded which). It is not recorded whose cells these are; they may come from a transplant donor.

This clonotype was counted a single time. This chain connects TRBV27 to TRBJ2-7; D unclear. Germline assignment: CDR1 MNHEY and CDR2 SMNVEV (reference sequence). This CDR3 has 14 amino acids. The V and J ends lost 0 bases and 3 bases respectively, with 9 bases between them. CDR3 loop: CASSLSRQDYEQYF. The CDR3 bases are TGTGCCAGCAGTTTATCACGCCAGGACTACGAGCAGTACTTC.

The chain carries TRBV30 and TRBJ1-2; TRBD1 aligns across 10 bases. CDR1 and CDR2 from the germline V gene are GTSNPN and SVGIG (reference sequence). V dropped 5 bases and J dropped 6; count of bases not matched to a gene: 6. The CDR3 is 13 residues long. The CDR3: CAWGTGDAHGYTF. In DNA, the CDR3 is TGTGCCTGGGGGACAGGGGATGCCCATGGCTACACCTTC.

This chain uses TRBV29-1 with TRBJ1-2, with 10 positions matching TRBD1. CDR1 SQVTM and CDR2 ANQGSEA come from the germline V gene. The CDR3 is 13 residues long. V shed 7 bases and J 6 bases; nucleotides not matched to a gene: 8. The CDR3 sequence is CSAPGQGFNGYTF. DNA of the CDR3: TGCAGCGCCCCGGGACAGGGGTTCAATGGCTACACCTTC. The variable domain in full, completed from reference TRBV29-1 and TRBJ1-2, reads SAVISQKPSRDICQRGTSLTIQCQVDSQVTMMFWYRQQPGQSLTLIATANQGSEATYESGFVIDKFPISRPNLTFSTLTVSNMSPEDSSIYLCSAPGQGFNGYTFGSGTRLTVV.

There are a few counts of this clonotype. V usage is TRBV20-1 and J usage is TRBJ2-2; D not resolved. The ends were cut back, 5 bases at V and 4 bases at J, with 11 bases in the middle. The CDR3 is made up of 13 amino acids. CDR1 DFQATT and CDR2 SNEGSKA come from the germline V gene (reference sequence). CDR3 DNA sequence: TGCAGTGCTGTCCCCTTTTCCACCGGGGAGCTGTTTTTT. Protein sequence: CSAVPFSTGELFF.

This chain links TRBV20-1 with TRBJ2-3, with TRBD2 matching 8 bases. V lost 0 bases and J lost 2; bases outside the gene matches: 7. CDR1 is DFQATT and CDR2 is SNEGSKA in the germline V gene (reference sequence). This CDR3 has 16 residues. CDR3 DNA: TGCAGTGCTAGAGATTTAACTAGCGGTAACACAGATACGCAGTATTTT. Its protein is CSARDLTSGNTDTQYF.

The chain couples TRBV20-1 to TRBJ1-6; TRBD1 matches 9 bases. V lost 1 base to trimming and J lost 7 bases; unmatched junction nucleotides: 14. Per the germline V gene, CDR1 is DFQATT and CDR2 is SNEGSKA (reference sequence). The CDR3 extends over 18 amino acids. The CDR3 spells CSARGGQGTPSLNSPLHF. Written as DNA, the CDR3 is TGCAGTGCTAGAGGGGGACAGGGAACTCCTTCACTAAATTCACCCCTCCACTTT.

This chain joins TRBV20-1 and TRBJ1-2, with 8 bases that match TRBD1. CDR3 length: 11 amino acids. Losses at the gene ends were 5 bases for V and 7 bases for J; bases not matched to a gene: 3. Germline values: CDR1 DFQATT, CDR2 SNEGSKA (reference sequence). The CDR3 here is CSAPTGVGYTF. The CDR3 nucleotides are TGCAGTGCTCCGACAGGGGTTGGCTACACCTTC.

This clonotype was counted at least ten times. The CDR3 nucleotides are TGCAGCGTTGGAGGAGCGACAGATACGCAGTATTTT. It codes for CSVGGATDTQYF. The chain employs TRBV29-1 and TRBJ2-3; D uncertain. Trimming removed 4 bases at V and 3 bases at J, with 8 bases between. The germline V gene encodes CDR1 SQVTM and CDR2 ANQGSEA. This CDR3 comprises 12 residues.

The V call is TRBV6-1, the J call TRBJ2-5; 8 bases are shared with TRBD2. V gave up 5 bases and J gave up 3 bases; unmatched junction bases: 2. CDR3 length: 13 residues. Germline V CDR1 and CDR2: MNHNS, SASEGT. In DNA form, the CDR3 reads TGTGCCAGCAGTCGAGCGGGGGAAGAGACCCAGTACTTC. It specifies CASSRAGEETQYF.

This clonotype turned up a few times. V and J are TRBV12-3 or TRBV12-4 and TRBJ1-4; perhaps TRBD1 as D (5 bases). V was shortened by 2 bases and J by 8 bases, with 15 bases between the two germline ends. This CDR3 region has 15 residues. The CDR3 reads CASSLISPSGEKLFF. The CDR3 nucleotides read TGTGCCAGCAGTTTAATCTCCCCGTCAGGGGAAAAACTGTTTTTT.

The rearrangement joins TRBV18 to TRBJ1-5, with a tentative D call TRBD1 (6 bases). The germline CDR1 and CDR2 sequences are KGHSH and LQKENI. The CDR3 is 15 residues long. Deletions cut 2 bases from V and 1 base from J, with 9 bases between. The chain's CDR3 is CASSPDGQSNQPQHF. The DNA for the CDR3 is TGTGCCAGCTCACCAGACGGACAGAGCAATCAGCCCCAGCATTTT. Supplemented by reference TRBV18 and TRBJ1-5, the full variable domain reads NAGVMQNPRHLVRRRGQEARLRCSPMKGHSHVYWYRQLPEEGLKFMVYLQKENIIDESGMPKERFSAEFPKEGPSILRIQQVVRGDSAAYFCASSPDGQSNQPQHFGDGTRLSIL.

The rearrangement links TRBV29-1 to TRBJ1-1, with 8 bases matching TRBD1. Looked up from germline, CDR1 is SQVTM and CDR2 is ANQGSEA. J gave up 4 bases and V 2 bases, and 3 bases lay outside the gene matches. The CDR3 spans 13 residues. The CDR3 coding sequence is TGCAGCGTTGAACAGGGGGCGGCCACTGAAGCTTTCTTT. Its translation: CSVEQGAATEAFF.

The chain combines TRBV9 with TRBJ2-1; D possibly corresponds to TRBD1 (6 bases). Between the trimmed V and J ends, which lost 0 bases and 5 bases, there was a span of 18 bases. From germline, CDR1 is SGDLS and CDR2 YYNGEE. This CDR3 is built from 17 residues. The CDR3 sequence: CASSVATGQGIDNEQFF. CDR3 sequence (DNA): TGTGCCAGCAGCGTAGCTACGGGGCAGGGGATCGACAATGAGCAGTTCTTC. The whole variable domain, filled in from reference TRBV9 and TRBJ2-1, reads DSGVTQTPKHLITATGQRVTLRCSPRSGDLSVYWYQQSLDQGLQFLIQYYNGEERAKGNILERFSAQQFPDLHSELNLSSLELGDSALYFCASSVATGQGIDNEQFFGPGTRLTVL.